The 12 T cell receptor beta chains below all came from one sample that was sequenced in a study of T cell repertoires in cytomegalovirus infection. TCRdb reprocessed the reads via MiXCR and lists one record per CDR3 protein. Among 100,000 to 150,000 distinct CDR3 sequences listed, roughly 9% were seen once. Input material: PBMCs. These receptors all stem from a human donor in good health (CMV status not recorded). Some clones in this sample may be carry-over from other donors' samples.

This clonotype occurred many times. V gene TRBV7-8 combines with J gene TRBJ1-5; a weak D match, TRBD1 (6 bases). Trimming pared 4 bases from V and 3 bases from J, leaving 13 bases between. CDR3 size: 15 residues. CDR1 and CDR2 from the germline V gene are SGHVS and FQNEAQ. The CDR3 nucleotides are TGTGCCAGCAGCTCCAACAGGGTACTCAATCAGCCCCAGCATTTT. Amino acid sequence: CASSSNRVLNQPQHF.

To note about this clonotype: Possible read error: a much larger clone is one base away. The J gene is TRBJ2-7, the V gene TRBV28, with D unclear. The CDR3 is 16 amino acids. Looked up from germline, CDR1 is MDHEN and CDR2 is SYDVKM. CDR3 region: CASSSSAASGPYELYF. CDR3 DNA sequence: TGTGCCAGCAGCTCCAGCGCGGCCTCAGGACCCTACGAGCTGTACTTC.

Regarding this clonotype: A clone one base away is much larger, so this may be a read error. The rearrangement links TRBV2 to TRBJ2-2, with TRBD2 matching over 9 bases. The germline CDR1 and CDR2 sequences are SNHLY and FYNNEI. The CDR3 extends over 15 amino acids. CDR3 region: CASSDSGGWTGELVF. The CDR3, as DNA: TGTGCCAGCAGTGATAGCGGGGGTTGGACCGGGGAGCTGGTTTTT.

The V gene is TRBV6-5, the J gene TRBJ2-7; unclear D gene. Germline assignment: CDR1 MNHEY and CDR2 SVGAGI. V lost 2 bases to trimming and J lost 5 bases, with 10 bases between them. This CDR3 has 13 residues. CDR3 in DNA: TGTGCCAGCAGTTACCTAGGGTCCCACGAGCAGTACTTC. This codes for CASSYLGSHEQYF.

This clonotype was seen a handful of times. Here the CDR3 reads CASRDSTYEQYV. The CDR3, as DNA: TGTGCCAGCAGAGACAGTACCTACGAGCAGTACGTC. J is TRBJ2-7 and V is TRBV6-8, with D maybe TRBD1 (5 bases). Trimming took 6 bases from V and 2 from J, leaving 8 bases between them. Germline V gives CDR1 MNHGY, CDR2 SAAAGT. This CDR3 contains 12 residues.

This clonotype was picked up a small number of times. The chain employs TRBV20-1 and TRBJ2-7; D remains unclear. This CDR3 comprises 13 residues. Germline assignment: CDR1 DFQATT and CDR2 SNEGSKA (reference sequence). Trimming shortened V by 3 bases and J by 1 base, and 10 bases separated the two germline ends. The CDR3 DNA sequence: TGCAGTGCTAGGACCAGACGGTCCTACGAGCAGTACTTC. It codes for CSARTRRSYEQYF.

This clonotype showed up many times. This chain uses TRBV20-1 with TRBJ2-1, with 12 nucleotides matching TRBD2. CDR1 is DFQATT, CDR2 SNEGSKA, per germline (reference sequence). CDR3 length: 14 amino acids. The V and J ends lost 2 bases and 10 bases, in that order; junction bases with no gene match: 6. CDR3 sequence reads: CSARSPSGGGEQFF. CDR3 bases: TGCAGTGCTAGAAGCCCTAGCGGGGGGGGCGAGCAGTTCTTC.

This clonotype was seen ten or more times. The rearrangement links TRBV19 to TRBJ1-4, with TRBD1 matching over 8 bases. The V gene's germline CDR1 is LNHDA and CDR2 SQIVND (reference sequence). The CDR3 extends over 15 amino acids. The ends lost 8 bases at V and 7 bases at J; junction bases unmatched: 12. CDR3: CASSQGAGNGEKLFF. CDR3 nucleotides: TGTGCCAGTTCGCAGGGGGCCGGGAATGGTGAAAAACTGTTTTTT.

The rearrangement joins TRBV2 to TRBJ2-3; TRBD2 aligns across 13 bases. CDR1 is SNHLY, CDR2 FYNNEI, per germline. This CDR3 is 19 amino acids long. With V trimmed by 11 bases and J by 4 bases, 21 bases remained unmatched. CDR3 sequence: CACRTGLAGRGIVADTQYF. In DNA, the CDR3 is TGTGCCTGTCGGACGGGACTAGCGGGGAGGGGGATCGTCGCAGATACGCAGTATTTT.

V and J are TRBV29-1 and TRBJ1-6; no clear D gene. CDR3 length: 12 amino acids. Trimming took 5 bases from V and 5 from J, leaving 7 bases between them. CDR1 and CDR2 from the germline V gene are SQVTM and ANQGSEA. As DNA, the CDR3 is TGCAGCGTTCGGGAGAATAATTCACCCCTCCACTTT. Its translation is CSVRENNSPLHF.

The chain uses TRBV5-4 and TRBJ2-7; TRBD2 matches 8 bases. Germline CDR1 SGHNT, CDR2 YYREEE (reference sequence). V was clipped by 0 bases and J by 0 bases; unmatched bases: 2. The CDR3 runs 15 residues. CDR3 DNA sequence: TGTGCCAGCAGCTTGGTAGCGGGGAACTCCTACGAGCAGTACTTC. This codes for CASSLVAGNSYEQYF.

This clonotype showed up many times. The chain joins TRBV12-3 or TRBV12-4 to TRBJ1-3; D not resolved. Trimming removed 3 bases from V and 2 bases from J, with 8 bases in between. The CDR3 length is 14 residues. CDR3 nucleotides: TGTGCCAGCAGTTTTGGAGGGACTGGAAACACCATATATTTT. Its translation: CASSFGGTGNTIYF.